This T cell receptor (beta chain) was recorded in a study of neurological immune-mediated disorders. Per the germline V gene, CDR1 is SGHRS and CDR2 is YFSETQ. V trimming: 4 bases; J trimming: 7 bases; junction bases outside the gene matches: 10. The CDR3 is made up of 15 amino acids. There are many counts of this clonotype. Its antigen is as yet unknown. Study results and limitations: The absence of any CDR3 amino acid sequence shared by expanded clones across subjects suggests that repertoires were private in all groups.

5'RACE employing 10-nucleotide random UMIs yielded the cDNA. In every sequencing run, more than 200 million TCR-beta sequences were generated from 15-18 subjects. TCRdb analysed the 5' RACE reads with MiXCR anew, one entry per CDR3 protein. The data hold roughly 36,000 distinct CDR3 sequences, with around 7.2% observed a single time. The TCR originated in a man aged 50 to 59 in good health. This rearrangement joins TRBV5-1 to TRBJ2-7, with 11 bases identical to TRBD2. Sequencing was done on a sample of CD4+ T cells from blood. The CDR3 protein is CASSRTTSGVSEQYF. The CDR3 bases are TGCGCCAGCAGCCGAACGACTAGCGGGGTGTCGGAGCAGTACTTC. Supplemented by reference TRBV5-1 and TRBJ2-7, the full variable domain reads KAGVTQTPRYLIKTRGQQVTLSCSPISGHRSVSWYQQTPGQGLQFLFEYFSETQRNKGNFPGRFSGRQFSNSRSEMNVSTLELGDSALYLCASSRTTSGVSEQYFGPGTRLTVT.